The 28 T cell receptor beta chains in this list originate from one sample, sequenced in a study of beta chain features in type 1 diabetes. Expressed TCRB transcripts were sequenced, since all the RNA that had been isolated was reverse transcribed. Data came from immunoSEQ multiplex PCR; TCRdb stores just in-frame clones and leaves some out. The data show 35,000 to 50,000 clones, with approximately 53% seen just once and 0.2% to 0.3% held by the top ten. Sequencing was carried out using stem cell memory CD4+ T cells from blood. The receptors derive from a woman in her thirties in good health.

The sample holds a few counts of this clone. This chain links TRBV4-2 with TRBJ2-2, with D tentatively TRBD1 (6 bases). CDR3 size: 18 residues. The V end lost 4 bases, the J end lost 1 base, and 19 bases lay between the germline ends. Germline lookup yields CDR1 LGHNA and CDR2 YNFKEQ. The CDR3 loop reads CASSRVMTGTLNTGELFF. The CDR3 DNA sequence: TGTGCCAGCAGCCGAGTAATGACCGGGACACTGAACACCGGGGAGCTGTTTTTT.

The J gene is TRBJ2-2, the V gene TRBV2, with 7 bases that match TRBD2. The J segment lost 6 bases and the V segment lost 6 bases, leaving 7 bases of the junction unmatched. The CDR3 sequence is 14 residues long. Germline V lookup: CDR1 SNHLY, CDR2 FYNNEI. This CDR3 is CASRAGDAAGELFF. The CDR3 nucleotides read TGTGCCAGCAGGGCGGGGGACGCAGCCGGGGAGCTGTTTTTT.

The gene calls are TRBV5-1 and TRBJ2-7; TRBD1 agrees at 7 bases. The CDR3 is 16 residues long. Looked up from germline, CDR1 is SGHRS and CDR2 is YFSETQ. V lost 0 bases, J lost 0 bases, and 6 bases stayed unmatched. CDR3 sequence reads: CASSLAGGESSYEQYF. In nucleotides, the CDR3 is TGCGCCAGCAGCTTGGCAGGGGGAGAGAGCTCCTACGAGCAGTACTTC.

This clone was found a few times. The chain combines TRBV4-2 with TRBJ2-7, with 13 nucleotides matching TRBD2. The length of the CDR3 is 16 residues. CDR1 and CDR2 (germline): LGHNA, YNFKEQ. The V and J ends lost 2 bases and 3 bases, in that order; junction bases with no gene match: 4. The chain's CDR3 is CASSQQLAGGNYEQYF. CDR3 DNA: TGTGCCAGCAGCCAACAACTAGCGGGAGGGAACTACGAGCAGTACTTC.

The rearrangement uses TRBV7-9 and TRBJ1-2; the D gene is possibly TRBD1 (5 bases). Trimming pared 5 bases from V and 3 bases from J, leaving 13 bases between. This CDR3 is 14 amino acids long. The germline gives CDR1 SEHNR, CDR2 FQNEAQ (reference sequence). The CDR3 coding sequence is TGTGCCAGCAGCGAATCAACAGGAGACTATGGCTACACCTTC. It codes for CASSESTGDYGYTF.

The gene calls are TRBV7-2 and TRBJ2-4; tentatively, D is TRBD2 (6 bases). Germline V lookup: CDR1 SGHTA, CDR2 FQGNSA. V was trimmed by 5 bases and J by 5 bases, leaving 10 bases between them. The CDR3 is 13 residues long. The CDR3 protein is CASSRLAENIQYF. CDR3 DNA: TGTGCCAGCAGCCGGTTAGCGGAAAACATTCAGTACTTC.

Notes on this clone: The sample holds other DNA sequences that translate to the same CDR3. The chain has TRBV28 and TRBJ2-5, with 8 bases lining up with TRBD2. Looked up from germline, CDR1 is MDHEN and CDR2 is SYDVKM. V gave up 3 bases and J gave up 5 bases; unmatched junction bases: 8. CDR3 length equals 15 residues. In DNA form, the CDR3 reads TGTGCCAGCAGTTTTATCGGGACGGGAGGGGAGACCCAGTACTTC. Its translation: CASSFIGTGGETQYF.

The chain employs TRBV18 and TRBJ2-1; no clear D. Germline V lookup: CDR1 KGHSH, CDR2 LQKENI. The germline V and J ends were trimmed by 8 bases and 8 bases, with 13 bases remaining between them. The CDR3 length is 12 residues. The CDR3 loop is CASGESRDEQFF. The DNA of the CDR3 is TGTGCCAGCGGAGAGTCCCGGGATGAGCAGTTCTTC.

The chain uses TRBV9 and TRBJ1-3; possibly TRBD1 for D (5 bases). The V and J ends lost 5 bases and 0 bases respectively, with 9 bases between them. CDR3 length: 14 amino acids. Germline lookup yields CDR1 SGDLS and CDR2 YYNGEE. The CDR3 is CASSGTLSGNTIYF. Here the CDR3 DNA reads TGTGCCAGCAGTGGGACTCTCTCTGGAAACACCATATATTTT.

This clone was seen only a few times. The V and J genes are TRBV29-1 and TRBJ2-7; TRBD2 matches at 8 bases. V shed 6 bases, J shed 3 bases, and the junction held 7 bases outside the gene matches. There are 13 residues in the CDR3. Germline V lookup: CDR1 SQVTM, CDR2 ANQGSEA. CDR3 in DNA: TGCAGCGTCTCAGCGGGAGCGGTCTACGAGCAGTACTTC. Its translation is CSVSAGAVYEQYF.

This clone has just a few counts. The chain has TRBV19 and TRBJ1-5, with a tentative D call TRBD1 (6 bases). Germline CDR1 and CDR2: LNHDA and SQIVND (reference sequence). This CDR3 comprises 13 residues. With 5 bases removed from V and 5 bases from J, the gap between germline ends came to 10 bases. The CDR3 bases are TGTGCCAGTAGTCCGGACAGATATCAGCCCCAGCATTTT. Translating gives CASSPDRYQPQHF.

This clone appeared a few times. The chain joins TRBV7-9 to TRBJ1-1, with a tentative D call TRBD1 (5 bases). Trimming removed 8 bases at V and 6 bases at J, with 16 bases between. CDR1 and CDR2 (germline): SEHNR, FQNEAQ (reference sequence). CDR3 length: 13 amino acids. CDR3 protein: CASDRAPGPEAFF. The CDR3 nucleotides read TGTGCCAGCGACCGGGCTCCAGGGCCTGAAGCTTTCTTT.

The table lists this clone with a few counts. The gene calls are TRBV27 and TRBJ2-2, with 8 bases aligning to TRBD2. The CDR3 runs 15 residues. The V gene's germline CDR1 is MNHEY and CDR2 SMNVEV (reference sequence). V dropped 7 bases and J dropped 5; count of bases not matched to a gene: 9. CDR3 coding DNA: TGTGCCAGCATCAGGACTAGCCGTTCTACCGGGGAGCTGTTTTTT. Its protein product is CASIRTSRSTGELFF.

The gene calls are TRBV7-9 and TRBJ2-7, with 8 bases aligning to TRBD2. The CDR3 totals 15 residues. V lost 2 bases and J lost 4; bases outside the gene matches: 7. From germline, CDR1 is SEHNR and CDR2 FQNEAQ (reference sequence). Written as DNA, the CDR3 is TGTGCCAGCAGCTTATTATCTAGCGGGTTATACGAGCAGTACTTC. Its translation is CASSLLSSGLYEQYF.

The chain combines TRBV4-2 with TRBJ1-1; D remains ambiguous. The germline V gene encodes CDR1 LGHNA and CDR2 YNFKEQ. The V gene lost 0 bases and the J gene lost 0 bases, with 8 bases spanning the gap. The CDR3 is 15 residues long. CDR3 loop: CASSQDWAVNTEAFF. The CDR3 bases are TGTGCCAGCAGCCAAGATTGGGCAGTGAACACTGAAGCTTTCTTT.

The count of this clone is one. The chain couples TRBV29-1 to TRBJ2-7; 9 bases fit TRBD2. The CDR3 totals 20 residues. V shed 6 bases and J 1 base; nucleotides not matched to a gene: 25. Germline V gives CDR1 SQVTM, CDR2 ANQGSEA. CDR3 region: CSVARGGKQGGSGGSYEQYF. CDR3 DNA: TGCAGCGTCGCCCGGGGGGGTAAACAGGGAGGTAGCGGGGGATCCTACGAGCAGTACTTC.

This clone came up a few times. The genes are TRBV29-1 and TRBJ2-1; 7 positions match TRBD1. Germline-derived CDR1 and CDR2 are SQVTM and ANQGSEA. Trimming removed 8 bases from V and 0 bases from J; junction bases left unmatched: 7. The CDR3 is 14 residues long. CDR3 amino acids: CSIIQGNSYNEQFF. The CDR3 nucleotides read TGCAGCATTATACAGGGGAACTCCTACAATGAGCAGTTCTTC.

CDR3 bases: TGCGCCAGCAGCCAGTCTAGCGGGAGCTCCTACAATGAGCAGTTCTTC. Encoded protein: CASSQSSGSSYNEQFF. The V call is TRBV4-3, the J call TRBJ2-1; 10 nucleotides line up with TRBD2. The CDR3 length is 16 residues. Germline CDR1 and CDR2: LGHNA and YSLEER. Unmatched junction bases numbered 2, after V lost 3 bases and J lost 0 bases.

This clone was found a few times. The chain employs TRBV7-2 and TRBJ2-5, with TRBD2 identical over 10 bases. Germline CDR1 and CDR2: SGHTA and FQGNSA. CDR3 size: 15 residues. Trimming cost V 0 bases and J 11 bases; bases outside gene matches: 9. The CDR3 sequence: CASSLASGRLGEQYF. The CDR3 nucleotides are TGTGCCAGCAGCTTAGCTAGCGGGAGGCTTGGAGAGCAGTACTTC.

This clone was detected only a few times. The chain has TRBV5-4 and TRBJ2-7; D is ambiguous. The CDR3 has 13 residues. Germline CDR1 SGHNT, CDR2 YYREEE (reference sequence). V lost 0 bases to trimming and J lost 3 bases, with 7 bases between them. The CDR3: CASSLGQVYEQYF. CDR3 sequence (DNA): TGTGCCAGCAGCTTGGGACAAGTCTACGAGCAGTACTTC.

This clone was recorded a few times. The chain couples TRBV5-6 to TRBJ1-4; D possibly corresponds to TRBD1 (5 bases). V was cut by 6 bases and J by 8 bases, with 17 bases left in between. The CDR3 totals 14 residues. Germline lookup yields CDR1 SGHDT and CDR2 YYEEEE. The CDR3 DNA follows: TGTGCCAGCACCTTCGGGGGGTCGAGCGAAAAACTGTTTTTT. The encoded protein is CASTFGGSSEKLFF.

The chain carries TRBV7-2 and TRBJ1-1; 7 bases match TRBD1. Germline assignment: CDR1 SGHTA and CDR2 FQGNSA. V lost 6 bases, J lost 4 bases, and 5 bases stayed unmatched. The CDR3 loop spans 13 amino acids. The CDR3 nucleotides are TGTGCCAGCAGACGGGACAGTTCCACTGAAGCTTTCTTT. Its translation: CASRRDSSTEAFF.

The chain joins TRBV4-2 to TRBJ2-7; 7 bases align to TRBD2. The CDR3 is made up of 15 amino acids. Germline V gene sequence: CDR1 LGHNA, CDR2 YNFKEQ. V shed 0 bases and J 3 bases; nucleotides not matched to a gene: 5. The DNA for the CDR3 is TGTGCCAGCAGCCAAGATATGACTAGCAGCTACGAGCAGTACTTC. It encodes CASSQDMTSSYEQYF.

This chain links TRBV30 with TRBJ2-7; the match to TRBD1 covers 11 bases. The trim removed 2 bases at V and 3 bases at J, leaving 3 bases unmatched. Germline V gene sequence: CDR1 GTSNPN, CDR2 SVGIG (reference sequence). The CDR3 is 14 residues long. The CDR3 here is CAWSTGQGVYEQYF. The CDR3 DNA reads TGTGCCTGGAGTACGGGACAGGGGGTCTACGAGCAGTACTTC.

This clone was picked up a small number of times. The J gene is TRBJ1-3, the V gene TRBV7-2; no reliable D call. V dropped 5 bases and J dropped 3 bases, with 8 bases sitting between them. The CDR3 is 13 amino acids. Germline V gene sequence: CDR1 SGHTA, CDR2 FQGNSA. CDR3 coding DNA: TGTGCCAGCAGCATGAGTGGTGGAAACACCATATATTTT. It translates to CASSMSGGNTIYF.

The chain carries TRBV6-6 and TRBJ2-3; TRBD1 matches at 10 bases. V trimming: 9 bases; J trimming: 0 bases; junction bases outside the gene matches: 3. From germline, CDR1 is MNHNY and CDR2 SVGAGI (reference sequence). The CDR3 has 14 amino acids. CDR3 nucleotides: TGTGCCAGTCGGACAGGGGGGAGCACAGATACGCAGTATTTT. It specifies CASRTGGSTDTQYF.

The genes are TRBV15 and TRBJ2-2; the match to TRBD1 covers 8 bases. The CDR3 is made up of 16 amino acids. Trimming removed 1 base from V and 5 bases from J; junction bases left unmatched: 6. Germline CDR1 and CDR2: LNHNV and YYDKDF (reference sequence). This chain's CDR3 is CATSRGGRGLTGELFF. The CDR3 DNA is TGTGCCACCAGCAGAGGAGGCAGGGGGCTTACCGGGGAGCTGTTTTTT.

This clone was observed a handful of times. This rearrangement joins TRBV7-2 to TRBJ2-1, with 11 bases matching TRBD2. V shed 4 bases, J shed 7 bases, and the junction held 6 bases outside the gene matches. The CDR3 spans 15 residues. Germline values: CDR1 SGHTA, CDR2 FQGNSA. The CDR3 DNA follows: TGTGCCAGCAGCTCGACTAGCGGGATTCAAAATGAGCAGTTCTTC. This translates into CASSSTSGIQNEQFF.